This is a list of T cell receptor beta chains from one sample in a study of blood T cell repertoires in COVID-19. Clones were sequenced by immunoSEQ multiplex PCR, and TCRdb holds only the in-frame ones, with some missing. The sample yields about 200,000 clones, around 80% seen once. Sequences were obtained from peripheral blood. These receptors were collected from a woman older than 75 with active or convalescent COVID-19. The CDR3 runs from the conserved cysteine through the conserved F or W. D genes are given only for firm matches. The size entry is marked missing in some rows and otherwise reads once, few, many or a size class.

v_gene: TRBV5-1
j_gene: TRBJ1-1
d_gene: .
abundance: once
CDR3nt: TGCGCCAGCAGCTTAGGGGCAGGGCCGAACACTGAAGCTTTCTTT
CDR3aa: CASSLGAGPNTEAFF

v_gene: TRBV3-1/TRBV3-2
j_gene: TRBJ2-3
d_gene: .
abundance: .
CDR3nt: TGTGCCAGCAGCCAAGTTTCAGGGGCCCGAGATACGCAGTATTTT
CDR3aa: CASSQVSGARDTQYF

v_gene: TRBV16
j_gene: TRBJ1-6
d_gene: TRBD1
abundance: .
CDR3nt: TGTGCCAGCAGCCAACTAGGAGACAGGGAGGCCTATAATTCACCCCTCCACTTT
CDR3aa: CASSQLGDREAYNSPLHF

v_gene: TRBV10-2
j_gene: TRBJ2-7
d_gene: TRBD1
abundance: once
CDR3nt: TGCGCCAGCAGCCTCCAGGGGGCGGGGGAGCAGTACTTC
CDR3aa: CASSLQGAGEQYF

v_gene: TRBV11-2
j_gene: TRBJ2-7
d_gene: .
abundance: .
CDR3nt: TGTGCCAGCAGTTCAGGACAGCCTTACGAGCAGTACTTC
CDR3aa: CASSSGQPYEQYF

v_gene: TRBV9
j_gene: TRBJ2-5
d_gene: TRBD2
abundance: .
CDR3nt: TGTGCCAGCAGCGTAGATAGCGGGGACCATCGGGAGACCCAGTACTTC
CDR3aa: CASSVDSGDHRETQYF

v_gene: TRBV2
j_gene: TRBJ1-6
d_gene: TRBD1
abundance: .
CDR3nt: TGTGCCAGCAGGGGGACAGGGGGCGAAAATTCACCCCTCCACTTT
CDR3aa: CASRGTGGENSPLHF

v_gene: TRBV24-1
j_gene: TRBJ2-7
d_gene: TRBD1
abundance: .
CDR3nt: TGTGCCACCGCGCAGGGGGCTTCTCGAGAGCAGTACTTC
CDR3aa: CATAQGASREQYF

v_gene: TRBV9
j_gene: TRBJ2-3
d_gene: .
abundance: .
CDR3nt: TGTGCCAGCAGTCCGACAGGACGCACAGATACGCAGTATTTT
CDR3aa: CASSPTGRTDTQYF

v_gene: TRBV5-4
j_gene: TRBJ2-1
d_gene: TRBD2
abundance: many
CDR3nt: TGTGCCAGCAGCTTGGGAGGTGGTAGCGGGGGCCATGAGCAGTTCTTC
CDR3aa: CASSLGGGSGGHEQFF

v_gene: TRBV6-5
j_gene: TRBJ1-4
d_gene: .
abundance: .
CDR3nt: TGTGCCAGCAGTTCGCCCCCGAGGATTCATGAAAAACTGTTTTTT
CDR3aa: CASSSPPRIHEKLFF

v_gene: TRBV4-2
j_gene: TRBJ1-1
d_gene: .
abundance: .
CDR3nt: TGTGCCAGCAGCCAACTACAGGGATTGGCTGAAGCTTTCTTT
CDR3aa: CASSQLQGLAEAFF

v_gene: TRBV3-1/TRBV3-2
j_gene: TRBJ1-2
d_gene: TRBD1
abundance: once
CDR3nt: TGTGCCAGCAGCCCAGAGGGACAGGGTGCTAACTATGGCTACACCTTC
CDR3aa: CASSPEGQGANYGYTF

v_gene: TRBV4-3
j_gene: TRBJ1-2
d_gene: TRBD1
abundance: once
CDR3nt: TGCGCCAGCAGCCAAGGACAGGGAGCTAACTATGGCTACACCTTC
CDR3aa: CASSQGQGANYGYTF

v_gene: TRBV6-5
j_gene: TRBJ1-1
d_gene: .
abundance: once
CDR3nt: TGTGCCAGCAGAATGGGGCAGAAGAACACTGAAGCTTTCTTT
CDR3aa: CASRMGQKNTEAFF

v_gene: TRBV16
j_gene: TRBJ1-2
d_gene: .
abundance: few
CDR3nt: TGTGCCAGCAGCCACCGGGACACCACTAACTATGGCTACACCTTC
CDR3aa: CASSHRDTTNYGYTF

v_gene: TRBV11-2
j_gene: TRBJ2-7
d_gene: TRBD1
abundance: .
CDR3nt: TGTGCCAGCAGCCGCCCAAGACAGGGGGTCTACGAGCAGTACTTC
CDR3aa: CASSRPRQGVYEQYF

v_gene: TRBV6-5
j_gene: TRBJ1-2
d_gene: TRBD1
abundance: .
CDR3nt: TGTGCCACCTCAAAACCCCGGGACAGGGCGAACGGCTACACCTTC
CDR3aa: CATSKPRDRANGYTF

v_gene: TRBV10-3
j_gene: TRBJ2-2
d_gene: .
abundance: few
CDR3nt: TGTGCCATCAGTGAGCGTACGGGTTTGAGGGCCGGGGAGCTGTTTTTT
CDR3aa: CAISERTGLRAGELFF

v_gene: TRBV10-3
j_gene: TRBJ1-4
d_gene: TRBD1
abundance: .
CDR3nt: TGTGCCATCAGTAAAGACAGGGCAGGTCCGGGGTCTAATGAAAAACTGTTTTTT
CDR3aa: CAISKDRAGPGSNEKLFF

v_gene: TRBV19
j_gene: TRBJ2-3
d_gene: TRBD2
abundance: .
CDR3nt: TGTGCCAGTAGTGATCGGGGGGAGGGAGATACGCAGTATTTT
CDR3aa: CASSDRGEGDTQYF

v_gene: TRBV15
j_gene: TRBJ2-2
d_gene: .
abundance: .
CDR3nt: TGTGCCACCAGCAGAGTTCGGGGGGCGACAAAAACCGGGGAGCTGTTTTTT
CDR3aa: CATSRVRGATKTGELFF

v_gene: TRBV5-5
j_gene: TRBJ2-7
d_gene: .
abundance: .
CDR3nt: TGTGCCAGCAGCTGCATATTGGACAGAAACTGCTACGAGCAGTACTTC
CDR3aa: CASSCILDRNCYEQYF

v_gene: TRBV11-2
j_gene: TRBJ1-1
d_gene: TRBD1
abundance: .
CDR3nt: TGTGCCAGCAGCTTGGGGACAGGGATGAACACTGAAGCTTTCTTT
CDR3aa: CASSLGTGMNTEAFF

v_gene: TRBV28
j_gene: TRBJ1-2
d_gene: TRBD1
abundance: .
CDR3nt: TGTGCCAGCAGTTTAAAGGACAGGTACGCCTATGGCTACACCTTC
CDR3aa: CASSLKDRYAYGYTF

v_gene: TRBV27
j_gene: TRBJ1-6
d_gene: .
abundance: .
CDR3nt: TGTGCCAGCAGTTTCGGGGGAAGCTCCTATAATTCACCCCTCCACTTT
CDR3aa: CASSFGGSSYNSPLHF

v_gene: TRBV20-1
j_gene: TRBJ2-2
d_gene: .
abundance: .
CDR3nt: TGCAGTGCTAGTCGACGAGCGGCGAACACCGGGGAGCTGTTTTTT
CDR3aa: CSASRRAANTGELFF

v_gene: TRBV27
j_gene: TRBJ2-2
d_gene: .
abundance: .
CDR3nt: TGTGCCAGCACACGGGGGGCGCTGACCGGGGAGCTGTTTTTT
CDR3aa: CASTRGALTGELFF

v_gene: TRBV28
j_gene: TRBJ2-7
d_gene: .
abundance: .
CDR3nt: TGTGCCAGCAGGCGGAGGGGAGGAACCTACGAGCAGTACTTC
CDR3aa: CASRRRGGTYEQYF

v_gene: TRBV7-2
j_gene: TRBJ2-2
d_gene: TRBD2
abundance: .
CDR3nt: TGTGCCACACACTTCGGGGGGGCGGTCACCGGGGAGCTGTTTTTT
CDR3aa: CATHFGGAVTGELFF

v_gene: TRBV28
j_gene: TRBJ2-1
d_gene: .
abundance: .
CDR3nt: TGTGCCAGCAGTTGGGGCTTCGCGGTTCAGGGTTCCTACAATGAGCAGTTCTTC
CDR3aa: CASSWGFAVQGSYNEQFF

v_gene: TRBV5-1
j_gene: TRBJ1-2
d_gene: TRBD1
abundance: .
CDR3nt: TGCGCCAGCAGCCCCCAGGGACAGGGGGCCAAAAACTATGGCTACACCTTC
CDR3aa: CASSPQGQGAKNYGYTF

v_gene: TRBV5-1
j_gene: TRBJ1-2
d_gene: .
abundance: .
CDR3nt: TGCGCCAGCAAGGGGAATAACTATGGCTACACCTTC
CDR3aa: CASKGNNYGYTF

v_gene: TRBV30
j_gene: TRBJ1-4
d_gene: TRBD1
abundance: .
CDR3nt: TGTGCCTGGAGTCCATCGGACAGGAGAGGCGAAAAACTGTTTTTT
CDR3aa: CAWSPSDRRGEKLFF

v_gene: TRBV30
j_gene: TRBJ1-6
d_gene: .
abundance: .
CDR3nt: TGTGCCTGGAGCGCGGGGTTCAATTCACCCCTCCACTTT
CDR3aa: CAWSAGFNSPLHF

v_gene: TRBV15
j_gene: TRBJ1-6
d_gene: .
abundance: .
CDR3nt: TGTGCCACCACGCGGGGAGGGAATTCACCCCTCCACTTT
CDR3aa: CATTRGGNSPLHF

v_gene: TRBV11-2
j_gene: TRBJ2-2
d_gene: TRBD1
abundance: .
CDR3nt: TGTGCCAGCAGCTCTCCGGGACAGGGGTTCGGGGAGCTGTTTTTT
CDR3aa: CASSSPGQGFGELFF

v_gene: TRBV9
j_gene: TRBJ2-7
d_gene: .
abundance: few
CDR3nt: TGTGCCAGCAGCATGCACGCGGGTCGCGGAACCTACGAGCAGTACTTC
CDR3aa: CASSMHAGRGTYEQYF

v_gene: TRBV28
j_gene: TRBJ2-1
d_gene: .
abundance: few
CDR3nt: TGTGCCAGCAGTCCACAGGGTTCGGGGAAAGGGGAGCAGTTCTTC
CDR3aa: CASSPQGSGKGEQFF

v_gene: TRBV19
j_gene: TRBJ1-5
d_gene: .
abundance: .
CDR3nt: TGTGCCAGTAGTATAGGGGGGCTCGGGCAGCCCCAGCATTTT
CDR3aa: CASSIGGLGQPQHF

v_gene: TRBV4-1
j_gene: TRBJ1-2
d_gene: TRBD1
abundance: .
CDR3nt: TGCGCCAGCAGCCGAGGAGGACAGGGGGCGCGTATCGATGGCTACACCTTC
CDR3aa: CASSRGGQGARIDGYTF

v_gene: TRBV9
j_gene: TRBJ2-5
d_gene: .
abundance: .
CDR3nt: TGTGCCAGCAGCAGGAACTATCAAGAGACCCAGTACTTC
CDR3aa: CASSRNYQETQYF

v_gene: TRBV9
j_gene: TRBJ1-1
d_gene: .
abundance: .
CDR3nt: TGTGCCAGCAGCGTAGCGGGACATCAGAACACTGAAGCTTTCTTT
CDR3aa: CASSVAGHQNTEAFF

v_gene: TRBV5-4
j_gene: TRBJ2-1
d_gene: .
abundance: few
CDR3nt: TGTGCCAGCAGCTTGTTCCGGTTATCCCAACTATTCCGCTACAATGAGCAGTTCTTC
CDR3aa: CASSLFRLSQLFRYNEQFF

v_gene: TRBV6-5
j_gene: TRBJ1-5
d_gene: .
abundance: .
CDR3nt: TGTGCCAGCAGTTCGGGAAGATATCAGCCCCAGCATTTT
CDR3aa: CASSSGRYQPQHF

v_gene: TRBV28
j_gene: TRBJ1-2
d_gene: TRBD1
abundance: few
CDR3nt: TGTGCCAGCAGTTCACTAATAGGGACAGAAATTAACCCTAACTATGGCTACACCTTC
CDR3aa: CASSSLIGTEINPNYGYTF